The rows below give T cell receptor beta chains drawn from one sample of a study of shared clonotypes between healthy human individuals. The repertoire was sequenced with immunoSEQ multiplex PCR; TCRdb's copy has only in-frame clones and lacks some. The sample has about 580,000 clones, about 98% seen once. The sequenced sample consisted of naive CD8+ T cells sorted from blood. Every receptor here comes from a young man in good health. CDR3s include the opening cysteine and the closing phenylalanine or tryptophan. A D gene is named only where the DNA matches it firmly. A row's size may be missing; if present it is once, few, many or a size class.

J gene	D gene	V gene	clone size	CDR3 DNA	CDR3 protein
TRBJ2-2	TRBD1	TRBV9	-	TGTGCCAGCAGCCATCCCGGGACAGGGTCCGGGGAGCTGTTTTTT	CASSHPGTGSGELFF
TRBJ1-1	-	TRBV7-9	-	TGTGCCAGCAGCCCTACTGACAGTGAAGCTTTCTTT	CASSPTDSEAFF
TRBJ2-1	-	TRBV4-2	-	TGTGCCAGCAGCCAAGATGATTACAATGAGCAGTTCTTC	CASSQDDYNEQFF
TRBJ2-2	-	TRBV29-1	-	TGCAGCGCTACAAAAAACACCGGGGAGCTGTTTTTT	CSATKNTGELFF
TRBJ2-7	-	TRBV28	-	TGTGCCAGCAGTTTTAGTATGGGGTTTGATTACGAGCAGTACTTC	CASSFSMGFDYEQYF
TRBJ2-7	-	TRBV2	-	TGTGCCAGCAGTGAAGCCCGGGGCTACGAGCAGTACTTC	CASSEARGYEQYF
TRBJ2-2	TRBD2	TRBV4-1	-	TGCGCCAGCAGCCAAGAATGGCCTAGCGGGAGGAATGGGGAGCTGTTTTTT	CASSQEWPSGRNGELFF
TRBJ2-2	-	TRBV6-5	-	TGTGCCAGCAGTAGACTGAACACCGGGGAGCTGTTTTTT	CASSRLNTGELFF
TRBJ2-3	-	TRBV11-2	-	TGTGCCAGCAGCCTAGGCGTAGATGCAGATACGCAGTATTTT	CASSLGVDADTQYF
TRBJ2-1	TRBD2	TRBV6-5	-	TGTGCCAGCACCTCTAGCGGGAGGGTCAATGAGCAGTTCTTC	CASTSSGRVNEQFF
TRBJ1-2	-	TRBV5-1	-	TGCGCCAGCAGCTTGATGTTTCGTAAGGCAGACCCCTACACCTTC	CASSLMFRKADPYTF
TRBJ2-4	-	TRBV18	-	TGTGCCAGCTCACTCCCCCGGCTGGGAGAGATAGCCAAAAACATTCAGTACTTC	CASSLPRLGEIAKNIQYF
TRBJ2-7	-	TRBV5-5	once	TGTGCCAGCAGCTTGGACAGGGACCTCACATACGAGCAGTACTTC	CASSLDRDLTYEQYF
TRBJ1-3	TRBD1	TRBV7-9	-	TGTGCCAGCAGCAGTTCCGGGACAGGGGCCGGAAACACCATATATTTT	CASSSSGTGAGNTIYF
TRBJ2-7	TRBD1	TRBV7-9	-	TGTGCCAGCAGCCAGGACAGGGCCCCCTACGAGCAGTACTTC	CASSQDRAPYEQYF
TRBJ1-1	-	TRBV10-3	-	TGTGCCATCAGTGAATGGACGGAGAACACTGAAGCTTTCTTT	CAISEWTENTEAFF
TRBJ2-3	-	TRBV2	-	TGTGCCAGCAGTGAAGGGGGCTATGGGTTCGGTTACACAGATACGCAGTATTTT	CASSEGGYGFGYTDTQYF
TRBJ2-1	-	TRBV27	-	TGTGCCAGCAGTCTAGGGGGGGGTTTAGGCAATGAGCAGTTCTTC	CASSLGGGLGNEQFF
TRBJ2-7	-	TRBV6-1	-	TGTGCCAGCAGCTTCCGGGACTCAACTCCCGAGCAGTACTTC	CASSFRDSTPEQYF
TRBJ1-2	-	TRBV5-6	-	TGTGCCAGCAGCTTGTCTCCCGATAGTAAATATGGCTACACCTTC	CASSLSPDSKYGYTF
TRBJ2-1	-	TRBV6-6	-	TGTGCCAGCAGTTACTCGGCGGACGGGAGTGGGGATGAGCAGTTCTTC	CASSYSADGSGDEQFF
TRBJ1-1	-	TRBV4-3	-	TGCGCCAGCAGCCAACTGGGGATTGCAGGTGGAGCTTTCTTT	CASSQLGIAGGAFF
TRBJ2-1	-	TRBV4-3	-	TGCGCCAGCAGCCAAGATAGACAGGGAGGGGATGAGCAGTTCTTC	CASSQDRQGGDEQFF
TRBJ2-7	TRBD2	TRBV7-8	-	TGTGCCAGCAGCTTAGTACTAGCGGGAGCTTCCTACGAGCAGTACTTC	CASSLVLAGASYEQYF
TRBJ2-1	TRBD2	TRBV7-6	-	TGTGCCAGCAGCTTAGGAGCGGGAGTACTCAATGAGCAGTTCTTC	CASSLGAGVLNEQFF
TRBJ2-1	-	TRBV7-9	-	TGTGCCAGTCTAAATCCCGGGACTGGGGACAATGAGCAGTTCTTC	CASLNPGTGDNEQFF
TRBJ1-2	TRBD1	TRBV7-9	-	TGTGCCAGCAGCCCTAGGGACAGGGGTTTTGGCTACACCTTC	CASSPRDRGFGYTF
TRBJ1-3	-	TRBV6-6	-	TGTGCCAGCAGTTACTTGGGGCCTGGAAACACCATATATTTT	CASSYLGPGNTIYF
TRBJ1-4	-	TRBV7-8	-	TGTGCCAGCGCCTCGGGGCAGATTAATGAAAAACTGTTTTTT	CASASGQINEKLFF
TRBJ2-1	TRBD2	TRBV29-1	-	TGCACCATTCTAGCGGGAGGATATGAGCAGTTCTTC	CTILAGGYEQFF
TRBJ1-2	-	TRBV7-9	-	TGTGCCAGCAGCTCGATAGGAGTTTCGGTAGACTATGGCTACACCTTC	CASSSIGVSVDYGYTF
TRBJ2-1	TRBD2	TRBV9	-	TGTGCCAGCAGCCCTCCCGGGGGGATAAATGAGCAGTTCTTC	CASSPPGGINEQFF
TRBJ1-1	-	TRBV19	once	TGTGCCAGTAGTACCTATAGGCCAGAGAACACTGAAGCTTTCTTT	CASSTYRPENTEAFF
TRBJ2-7	-	TRBV11-2	-	TGTGCCAGCAGTTTCGGATCCTACGAGCAGTACTTC	CASSFGSYEQYF
TRBJ2-7	TRBD2	TRBV12-5	-	TGTGCTAGTGGTCCACTAGCGGGAGTCTACGAGCAGTACTTC	CASGPLAGVYEQYF
TRBJ1-1	-	TRBV29-1	once	TGCAGCGTTGAAGATAGTGGGGGCTTGGTGAACACTGAAGCTTTCTTT	CSVEDSGGLVNTEAFF
TRBJ2-2	TRBD1	TRBV18	-	TGTGCCAGCTCACCACCGGACAGGGCCACCGGGGAGCTGTTTTTT	CASSPPDRATGELFF
TRBJ1-5	-	TRBV7-8	-	TGTGCCAGCAGCTTAAACGGGTATAGCAATCAGCCCCAGCATTTT	CASSLNGYSNQPQHF
TRBJ2-7	-	TRBV27	-	TGTGCCAGCAGTTCGGGCCTGGCCTACGAGCAGTACTTC	CASSSGLAYEQYF
TRBJ2-1	-	TRBV13	-	TGTGCCAGCAGCTTAGGCTCGGGAACGATCGAGCAGTTCTTC	CASSLGSGTIEQFF
TRBJ2-3	-	TRBV7-2	-	TGTGCCAGCATCCCGATCACAGATACGCAGTATTTT	CASIPITDTQYF
TRBJ2-7	-	TRBV9	-	TGTGCCAGCAGCGTAGGGACAGCCTACGAGCAGTACTTC	CASSVGTAYEQYF
TRBJ1-4	TRBD1	TRBV11-2	-	TGTGCCAGCAGCCCCCGGGACAGGGGGGCTGAAAAACTGTTTTTT	CASSPRDRGAEKLFF
TRBJ1-4	TRBD1	TRBV7-9	-	TGTGCCAGCAGTTACAGGGGGACTAATGAAAAACTGTTTTTT	CASSYRGTNEKLFF
TRBJ2-1	TRBD1	TRBV27	-	TGTGCCAGCAGTTTGTGGACAGGGGACCACAATGAGCAGTTCTTC	CASSLWTGDHNEQFF
TRBJ2-5	-	TRBV6-6	-	TGTGCCAGCAGTTACCCCGATGGACGGACTGAGGAGACCCAGTACTTC	CASSYPDGRTEETQYF
TRBJ1-1	-	TRBV6-1	-	TGTGCCAGCAGTGAAGAACCGGTCGGGAACACTGAAGCTTTCTTT	CASSEEPVGNTEAFF
TRBJ1-1	TRBD1	TRBV7-2	-	TGTGCCAGCAGCCCTCTGGACAGGGGATATGACACTGAAGCTTTCTTT	CASSPLDRGYDTEAFF
TRBJ2-7	TRBD2	TRBV7-9	-	TGTGCCAGCAGCAAACGGGACTACTCCTACGAGCAGTACTTC	CASSKRDYSYEQYF
TRBJ2-7	TRBD1	TRBV7-9	-	TGTGCCAGCAGTTCGGACAGGGACTCCTACGAGCAGTACTTC	CASSSDRDSYEQYF
TRBJ2-7	-	TRBV6-5	-	TGTGCCAGCAGTCTAACCCTCGGGTACGAGCAGTACTTC	CASSLTLGYEQYF
TRBJ2-7	TRBD2	TRBV5-6	-	TGTGCCAGCAGCCCGACTAGCGGGAGCTCCTACGAGCAGTACTTC	CASSPTSGSSYEQYF
TRBJ1-2	TRBD1	TRBV15	-	TGTGCCACCAGCGACAGGGGAGGATACTATGGCTACACCTTC	CATSDRGGYYGYTF
TRBJ1-4	-	TRBV19	-	TGTGCCAGCGGGGGGGCCCTAAATGAAAAACTGTTTTTT	CASGGALNEKLFF